This T cell receptor (beta chain) was sequenced during a study of T cells after yellow fever vaccination (dated 2019 in TCRdb). Study-wide context: Libraries from fractions with low cell numbers were prepared with the SMART-Seq v4 Ultra Low Input RNA kit. Bulk TCR alpha and beta repertoires were sequenced longitudinally to track T-cell clones before and after primary and booster YFV17D yellow fever vaccination. Two healthy male donors, one aged 18 to 30 and one aged 30 to 40 years, were included in the cohort. Bulk PBMC replicates and cell subsets were isolated from blood drawn at multiple timepoints before and after both primary and secondary immunization.

Study-wide conclusions, independent of this receptor: A small share of clonotypes occurred in both CD4 and CD8 compartments, likely arising from convergent recombination. The secondary T-cell response was found to be weaker but faster than the primary response, with a peak reached on day 5 rather than on day 15. Computational filtering was needed because FACS-sorted repertoires could contain abundant contaminating clonotypes from the bulk population. Because only a couple of donors were included in the study, the extent to which the findings can be generalized is limited. Most clones expanded after primary vaccination (approximately 95% of CD4 and 88% of CD8) were re-detected after the booster, suggesting that broad memory maintenance occurred.

The CDR3 runs 14 amino acids, cysteine and valine included. Only the CDR3 DNA stays, 42 bases, in frame from base 1. CDR1 and CDR2 are drawn from the germline V gene: KGHSH, LQKENI. V and J are truncated by 1 base and 5 bases respectively, leaving an intervening sequence of 12 bases. This clonotype was observed a handful of times. Its cognate antigen has yet to be identified. Base qualities are not at hand, and no much larger clone is one base apart. Instrument used: Illumina NovaSeq 6000. TCR cDNA was synthesized by 5'RACE template switching, which introduced a universal primer site and unique molecular identifiers. cDNA synthesis was primed from both the TCR alpha and TCR beta constant segments. Library amplification involved two PCR steps, and the second step added sample barcodes and sequencing adapters. Sequencing of libraries was performed on Illumina HiSeq 2500 (2x100 bp) or NovaSeq (2x150 bp). Under the source paper's analysis protocol: MIGEC handled demultiplexing of reads and collapsing into UMI consensus sequences, while MiXCR performed V(D)J alignment. Vaccine-responding clonotypes were identified with edgeR using replicate PBMC samples, with FDR below 0.01 and a log2 fold change above 5 up to day 15 being required. Each bulk clonotype was labeled CD4 or CD8 based on which sequenced repertoire, CD4 or CD8, contained the clonotype at higher abundance. The public sequencing data were trimmed at Q25 with fastp and processed into clonotypes with MiXCR by TCRdb, which kept only in-frame beta chains. Each entry is one CDR3 protein sequence, shown with its most common DNA and genes. These V and J calls originate from TCRdb's pipeline instead of the authors' own analysis. The sample includes a few hundred thousand distinct CDR3 sequences, with approximately 4% observed a single time. The leading ten clones occupy roughly 24% of the sample.

Reading the label with the study, this specimen's treatment or condition is: live attenuated yellow fever vaccine strain. At each blood-draw timepoint, two biological replicates of bulk PBMCs were obtained. PBMCs were isolated from peripheral blood using a standard Ficoll-Paque protocol. TriZol was used to extract RNA from bulk PBMCs, from CD4 and CD8 fractions, and from dextramer-positive and dextramer-negative fractions. The sample in question was PBMCs, obtained 5 days after the yellow fever booster vaccination. This sequence originates from a man aged 18 to 30 who received the YFV17D yellow fever vaccine. The rearrangement combines TRBV18 with TRBJ2-7, with TRBD1 tentatively as D gene (6 bases match). The DNA sequence is TGTGCCAGCTCACCACTCGCAGGGGTCCACGAGCAGTACGTC. Translated, this gives CASSPLAGVHEQYV.